One sample yielded the 26 T cell receptor beta chains listed below, sequenced in a study of OX40 agonist ivuxolimab in advanced cancers. The table came from immunoSEQ multiplex PCR; TCRdb's copy has only in-frame clones and leaves some out. The sample has tens of thousands of clones, around 93% seen once. The sequences come from CD4+ or CD8+ T cells sorted from blood, collected in a trial of the OX40 agonist ivuxolimab. The receptors were gathered from an adult with an advanced solid tumor such as melanoma, head and neck, liver or kidney cancer.

This sequence joins TRBV2 and TRBJ2-3; 7 bases are a match to TRBD2. CDR1 SNHLY and CDR2 FYNNEI come from the germline V gene. This CDR3 has 17 residues. J was trimmed by 8 bases and V by 3 bases; bases with no gene match: 17. CDR3 region: CASSEGEGPGKTGTQYF. DNA for the CDR3: TGTGCCAGCAGTGAGGGGGAGGGGCCGGGGAAAACGGGTACGCAGTATTTT.

The rearrangement links TRBV7-8 to TRBJ2-1; 9 bases map to TRBD2. CDR1 is SGHVS, CDR2 FQNEAQ, per germline. J was trimmed by 3 bases and V by 0 bases; bases with no gene match: 3. The CDR3 has 16 residues. CDR3 sequence: CASSLAIAGVYNEQFF. The CDR3 DNA sequence: TGTGCCAGCAGCTTAGCAATAGCGGGAGTCTACAATGAGCAGTTCTTC.

This clone was picked up one time. The gene calls are TRBV19 and TRBJ1-2, with D maybe TRBD1 (5 bases). Trimming removed 5 bases at V and 4 bases at J, with 14 bases between. This CDR3 contains 14 residues. The germline gives CDR1 LNHDA, CDR2 SQIVND (reference sequence). The CDR3 bases are TGTGCCAGTAGTCCAATGCCAGGGTTCTATGGCTACACCTTC. This sequence encodes CASSPMPGFYGYTF.

This CDR3 reads CASSQGTGRVYEQYF. In DNA, the CDR3 is TGTGCCAGCAGCCAAGGGACAGGTAGAGTTTACGAGCAGTACTTC. The rearrangement uses TRBV9 and TRBJ2-7, with 8 bases lining up with TRBD1. The V gene end was trimmed by 4 bases and the J gene end by 4 bases; junction bases not matched to a gene: 10. Germline lookup yields CDR1 SGDLS and CDR2 YYNGEE. The CDR3 totals 15 residues.

The chain has TRBV6-6 and TRBJ1-2; D may be TRBD1 (6 bases). Germline CDR1 reads MNHNY; CDR2 reads SVGAGI (reference sequence). The CDR3 spans 15 residues. The V gene lost 8 bases and the J gene lost 6 bases, with 22 bases spanning the gap. The CDR3: CASGARQDRGDGYTF. DNA for the CDR3: TGTGCCAGCGGTGCGAGACAGGACCGAGGCGATGGCTACACCTTC.

The chain couples TRBV19 to TRBJ2-1; 11 positions agree with TRBD2. CDR1 is LNHDA, CDR2 SQIVND, per germline (reference sequence). V was pared by 0 bases and J by 4 bases, with 5 bases of the junction left unmatched. The CDR3 covers 17 residues. The CDR3 nucleotides read TGTGCCAGTAGTATAGATCTTAGCGGGAGGGCTTACAATGAGCAGTTCTTC. The encoded protein is CASSIDLSGRAYNEQFF.

The chain combines TRBV7-8 with TRBJ1-2, with D possibly TRBD1 on 5 matching bases. CDR1 SGHVS and CDR2 FQNEAQ come from the germline V gene. Trimming stripped 0 bases from V and 4 bases from J, with 12 bases between. This CDR3 region has 15 residues. The CDR3 DNA reads TGTGCCAGCAGCTTAGCCCTGAGGGGCGTCTATGGCTACACCTTC. As protein: CASSLALRGVYGYTF. Full variable domain (missing parts from reference TRBV7-8 and TRBJ1-2): GAGVSQSPRYKVAKRGQDVALRCDPISGHVSLFWYQQALGQGPEFLTYFQNEAQLDKSGLPSDRFFAERPEGSVSTLKIQRTQQEDSAVYLCASSLALRGVYGYTFGSGTRLTVV.

This chain joins TRBV11-1 and TRBJ2-1; TRBD1 is a possible D gene (6 bases). The V gene lost 3 bases and the J gene lost 12 bases, with 15 bases spanning the gap. Germline lookup yields CDR1 SGHAT and CDR2 FQDESV (reference sequence). This CDR3 spans 13 amino acids. The CDR3 DNA reads as TGTGCCAGCAGCTTCGGACAGCCCGAAGGGCAGTTCTTC. This sequence encodes CASSFGQPEGQFF. Based on the CDR3 plus reference TRBV11-1 and TRBJ2-1, the full variable domain is EAEVAQSPRYKITEKSQAVAFWCDPISGHATLYWYRQILGQGPELLVQFQDESVVDDSQLPKDRFSAERLKGVDSTLKIQPAELGDSAMYLCASSFGQPEGQFFGPGTRLTVL.

The chain is built from TRBV4-1 and TRBJ1-5; TRBD1 matches 7 bases. The CDR3 length is 17 residues. Germline trimming cut 5 bases from V and 0 bases from J; bases unmatched to any gene: 10. Germline CDR1 MGHRA, CDR2 YSYEKL. For the CDR3, the DNA is TGCGCCAGCAGCTTTGAGGGGGCCCCCTATAGCAATCAGCCCCAGCATTTT. Protein product: CASSFEGAPYSNQPQHF.

The J gene is TRBJ2-7, the V gene TRBV19; TRBD1 agrees at 11 bases. Germline assignment: CDR1 LNHDA and CDR2 SQIVND (reference sequence). CDR3 size: 14 residues. Losses at the gene ends were 4 bases for V and 5 bases for J; bases not matched to a gene: 4. The CDR3 DNA reads TGTGCCAGTAGTACCGGACAGGGGGCCCACGAGCAGTACTTC. Translating gives CASSTGQGAHEQYF.

Points on this clone: Other DNA sequences within the sample encode an identical CDR3. The V gene is TRBV9, the J gene TRBJ2-3; D unresolved. V was clipped by 2 bases and J by 2 bases, with 3 bases between them. Germline CDR1 is SGDLS and CDR2 is YYNGEE. The length of the CDR3 is 12 residues. CDR3 sequence (DNA): TGTGCCAGCAGCGTCAACACAGATACGCAGTATTTT. This gives the protein CASSVNTDTQYF.

V and J are TRBV27 and TRBJ2-5, with D tentatively TRBD2 (6 bases). V lost 0 bases and J lost 2, with 13 bases in between. Germline CDR1 reads MNHEY; CDR2 reads SMNVEV (reference sequence). The CDR3 runs to 16 residues. CDR3 protein: CASSLSGGALQETQYF. Here the CDR3 DNA reads TGTGCCAGCAGTTTATCGGGCGGGGCACTTCAAGAGACCCAGTACTTC.

V is TRBV5-6 and J is TRBJ2-3; 9 bases align to TRBD2. Germline V gives CDR1 SGHDT, CDR2 YYEEEE. The V segment lost 6 bases and the J segment 0 bases; nucleotides outside the gene matches: 8. The CDR3 loop spans 16 amino acids. The CDR3 here is CASTTRGGASTDTQYF. The CDR3 coding sequence is TGTGCCAGCACCACGCGGGGGGGCGCCAGCACAGATACGCAGTATTTT.

The chain combines TRBV7-9 with TRBJ1-3, with unresolved D. Trimming took off 4 bases at V and 4 bases at J, with 14 bases between the two ends. Germline V lookup: CDR1 SEHNR, CDR2 FQNEAQ (reference sequence). The CDR3 has 15 residues. CDR3 nucleotides: TGTGCCAGCAGCTACCCGCAGGATCGCGGAAACACCATATATTTT. It codes for CASSYPQDRGNTIYF.

The gene calls are TRBV19 and TRBJ2-3; D unclear. The CDR3 extends over 14 amino acids. Germline values: CDR1 LNHDA, CDR2 SQIVND (reference sequence). The V end lost 2 bases, the J end lost 4 bases, and 10 bases lay between the germline ends. The CDR3 DNA reads as TGTGCCAGTAGTATACCCCAAAGCGCAGATACGCAGTATTTT. Protein product: CASSIPQSADTQYF.

V gene TRBV27 combines with J gene TRBJ2-1, with 12 positions matching TRBD2. The CDR3 spans 14 residues. Germline CDR1 and CDR2: MNHEY and SMNVEV (reference sequence). V lost 8 bases, J lost 8 bases, and 7 bases stayed unmatched. The CDR3 region is CASLDLAGGHEQFF. The CDR3 DNA follows: TGTGCCAGCCTAGACCTAGCGGGGGGGCATGAGCAGTTCTTC.

This chain connects TRBV7-8 to TRBJ1-4; D gene ambiguous. Germline V lookup: CDR1 SGHVS, CDR2 FQNEAQ. The CDR3 extends over 15 amino acids. V lost 4 bases and J 7 bases, leaving 16 bases between the germline ends. For the CDR3, the DNA is TGTGCCAGCAGCTCTCAGGTCAACGGCGCTGAAAAACTGTTTTTT. As protein: CASSSQVNGAEKLFF.

This rearrangement joins TRBV5-6 to TRBJ2-7; D possibly uses TRBD1 or TRBD2 (5 bases each). V shed 4 bases and J shed 2 bases, with 13 bases lying between them. The length of the CDR3 is 14 residues. Germline V CDR1 and CDR2: SGHDT, YYEEEE. In DNA, the CDR3 is TGTGCCAGCAGCCTAGCTGACAGTACCTACGAGCAGTACTTC. Amino acids: CASSLADSTYEQYF.

The rearrangement uses TRBV11-2 and TRBJ2-7; no clear D gene. The V gene's germline CDR1 is SGHAT and CDR2 FQNNGV. The CDR3 is 13 amino acids. Between the trimmed V and J ends, which lost 4 bases and 3 bases, there was a span of 10 bases. DNA for the CDR3: TGTGCCAGCAGCTCCCGCACGTTCTACGAGCAGTACGTC. Translating gives CASSSRTFYEQYV.

The J gene is TRBJ1-6, the V gene TRBV6-1, with D possibly TRBD1 on 6 matching bases. Germline CDR1 MNHNS, CDR2 SASEGT. V lost 2 bases, J lost 8 bases, and 19 bases lay in between. CDR3 length: 17 amino acids. The CDR3 nucleotides read TGTGCCAGCAGTGAATATCTGGGGGGCACGGCTGATTCACCCCTCCACTTT. This gives the protein CASSEYLGGTADSPLHF.

The J gene is TRBJ1-2, the V gene TRBV29-1, with 9 bases that match TRBD1. Per the germline V gene, CDR1 is SQVTM and CDR2 is ANQGSEA. This CDR3 spans 12 amino acids. J gave up 6 bases and V 8 bases, and 7 bases lay outside the gene matches. CDR3 loop: CSFVQGANGYTF. As DNA, the CDR3 is TGCAGCTTTGTACAGGGGGCCAATGGCTACACCTTC.

The chain carries TRBV6-5 and TRBJ1-2, with unresolved D. This CDR3 comprises 14 residues. V shed 0 bases and J shed 2 bases, with 7 bases lying between them. Germline loops: CDR1 MNHEY, CDR2 SVGAGI. The CDR3 region is CASSYSAGNYGYTF. The CDR3 bases are TGTGCCAGCAGTTACTCGGCAGGCAACTATGGCTACACCTTC.

The rearrangement links TRBV11-2 to TRBJ2-2; 8 bases line up with TRBD2. The V gene end was trimmed by 2 bases and the J gene end by 3 bases; junction bases not matched to a gene: 11. The CDR3 length is 18 residues. Germline CDR1 is SGHAT and CDR2 is FQNNGV. The CDR3 is CASSLWWGSGGDTGELFF. In DNA, the CDR3 is TGTGCCAGCAGCTTATGGTGGGGGAGCGGGGGTGACACCGGGGAGCTGTTTTTT.

The CDR3 is CASSMTGDRDEKLFF. The DNA of the CDR3 is TGTGCCAGTAGTATGACGGGTGACAGAGATGAAAAACTGTTTTTT. J is TRBJ1-4 and V is TRBV19; TRBD1 is a possible D gene (5 bases). Germline-derived CDR1 and CDR2 are LNHDA and SQIVND (reference sequence). This CDR3 contains 15 residues. Deletions cut 3 bases from V and 6 bases from J, with 14 bases between. The full variable domain, its missing parts supplied by reference TRBV19 and TRBJ1-4, is DGGITQSPKYLFRKEGQNVTLSCEQNLNHDAMYWYRQDPGQGLRLIYYSQIVNDFQKGDIAEGYSVSREKKESFPLTVTSAQKNPTAFYLCASSMTGDRDEKLFFGSGTQLSVL.

The chain uses TRBV9 and TRBJ2-1; possibly TRBD1 or TRBD2 for D (5 bases each). The V end lost 4 bases, the J end lost 4 bases, and 15 bases lay between the germline ends. The germline CDR1 and CDR2 sequences are SGDLS and YYNGEE. The CDR3 extends over 15 amino acids. The CDR3 nucleotides are TGTGCCAGCAGCACCAGAGGGGCCCAGTACAATGAGCAGTTCTTC. This sequence encodes CASSTRGAQYNEQFF.

CDR3 coding DNA: TGTGCCAGCAGCCCGACAGGCTGGGAGACCCAGTACTTC. Amino acid sequence: CASSPTGWETQYF. The rearrangement joins TRBV5-6 to TRBJ2-5; D may be TRBD1 (6 bases). V shed 4 bases and J shed 5 bases, with 12 bases lying between them. Per the germline V gene, CDR1 is SGHDT and CDR2 is YYEEEE. The CDR3 has 13 amino acids.